This T cell receptor beta chain was sequenced for a study of T-cell memory formation after mild COVID-19. As for the study in general: TCR clusters mostly belonged to single donors. Findings of the study overall: Whereas later expanders leaned CD4+, clones contracting day 15 to 85 showed a balanced CD4/CD8 makeup.

Libraries for TCRalpha and TCRbeta carried sample barcodes and unique molecular identifiers via 5'RACE. TCRdb independently ran MiXCR on the 5' RACE reads; one entry per CDR3 protein. The sample includes about 140,000 distinct CDR3 sequences, 14% to 15% of them seen just once. This clonotype has more than one count but fewer than ten. Its antigen is still unknown. The CDR3 length is 16 residues. The germline gives CDR1 SEHNR, CDR2 FQNEAQ (reference sequence). With V trimmed by 6 bases and J by 3 bases, 9 bases remained unmatched. The receptor's source is an adult woman who had mild COVID-19 (a few samples of this study predate the infection). Cell type and time point are not known. The chain carries TRBV7-9 and TRBJ2-7, with 12 bases lining up with TRBD2. Sequencing was done on a sample of PBMCs or a T cell subset sorted from them (not recorded which). The CDR3 loop reads CASRQGTSGPYYEQYF. CDR3 nucleotide sequence: TGTGCCAGCAGGCAAGGGACTAGCGGGCCATACTACGAGCAGTACTTC. The full variable domain, completed using reference TRBV7-9 and TRBJ2-7, is DTGVSQNPRHKITKRGQNVTFRCDPISEHNRLYWYRQTLGQGPEFLTYFQNEAQLEKSRLLSDRFSAERPKGSFSTLEIQRTEQGDSAMYLCASRQGTSGPYYEQYFGPGTRLTVT.